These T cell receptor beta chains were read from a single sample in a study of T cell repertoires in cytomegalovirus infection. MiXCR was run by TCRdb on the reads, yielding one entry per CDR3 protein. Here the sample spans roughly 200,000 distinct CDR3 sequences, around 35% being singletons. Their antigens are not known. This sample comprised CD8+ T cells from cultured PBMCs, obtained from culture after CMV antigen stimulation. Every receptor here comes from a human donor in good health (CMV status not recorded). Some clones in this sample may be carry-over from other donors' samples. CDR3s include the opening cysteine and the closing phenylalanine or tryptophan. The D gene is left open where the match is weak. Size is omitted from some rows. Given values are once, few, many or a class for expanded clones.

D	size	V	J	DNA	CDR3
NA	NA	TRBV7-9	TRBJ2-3	TGTGCCAGCAGCTTGTATGGGAGTGCGAGCACAGATACGCAGTATTTT	CASSLYGSASTDTQYF
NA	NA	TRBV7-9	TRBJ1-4	TGTGGCTCACAAGCAACTAATGAAAAACTGTTTTTT	CGSQATNEKLFF
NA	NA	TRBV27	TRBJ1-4	TGTGCCAGCAGCGAGTTGAGGCATGAAAAACTGTTTTTT	CASSELRHEKLFF
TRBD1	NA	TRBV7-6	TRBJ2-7	TGTGCCAGCAGCTTAGACCCGACAGGGGCTATATCGGGGGAGCAGTACTTC	CASSLDPTGAISGEQYF
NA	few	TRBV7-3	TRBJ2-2	TGTGCCAGCAGCTTACAGAGAGACACCGGGGAGCTGTTTTTT	CASSLQRDTGELFF
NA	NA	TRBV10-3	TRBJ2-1	TGTGCCATCAGTGAGTCAGAAAGACTACTCTACAATGAGCAGTTCTTC	CAISESERLLYNEQFF
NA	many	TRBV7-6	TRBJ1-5	TGTGCCAGCAGCTTAGCTCCAGGGGTTAGCAATCAGCCCCAGCATTTT	CASSLAPGVSNQPQHF
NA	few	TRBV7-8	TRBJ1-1	TGTGCCAGCAGCCCCCCCTGGCCCGACACTGAAGCTTTCTTT	CASSPPWPDTEAFF
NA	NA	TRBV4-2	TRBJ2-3	TGTGCCAGCAGCCAAGGCCGAGGGGAGAGGAGCACAGATACGCAGTATTTT	CASSQGRGERSTDTQYF
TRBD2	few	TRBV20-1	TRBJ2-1	TGCAGTGCTAGAGCTCGACGGGGACTAGCGGGGTTAGGTGAGCAGTTCTTC	CSARARRGLAGLGEQFF
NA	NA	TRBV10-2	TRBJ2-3	TGTGCCAGCAGTGAGTCGATAGCAACAGATACGCAGTATTTT	CASSESIATDTQYF
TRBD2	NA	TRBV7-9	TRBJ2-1	TGTGCCACCGGGGGGGATCATCACCACATTGAGCAGTTCTTC	CATGGDHHHIEQFF
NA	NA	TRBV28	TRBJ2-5	TGTGCCAGCAGCCCACTCCGCGCTTGGGAGACCCAGTACTTC	CASSPLRAWETQYF
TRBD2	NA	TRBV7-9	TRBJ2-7	TGTGCCAGCAGCTACCCGGGGGGCTACGAGCAGTACTTC	CASSYPGGYEQYF
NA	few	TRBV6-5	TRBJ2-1	TGTGCCAGCAGTTACTCGCTTGGGGGTAATGAGCAGTTCTTC	CASSYSLGGNEQFF
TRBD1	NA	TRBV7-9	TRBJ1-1	TGTGCCAGCAGCTTAGCCGGGACAGGGGAGGGTACTGAAGCTTTCTTT	CASSLAGTGEGTEAFF
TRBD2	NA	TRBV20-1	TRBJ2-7	TGCAGTGCTAGGAGCGAACGGAGCGGACTAGCGGACTACGAGCAGTACTTC	CSARSERSGLADYEQYF
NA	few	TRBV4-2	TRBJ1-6	TGTGCCAGCAGCCCCTTGTCTCCCCGCGAACCCCTCCACTTT	CASSPLSPREPLHF
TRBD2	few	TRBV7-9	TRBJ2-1	TGTGCCAGCAGCTCCAGTGGACTAGCGGATGAGCAGTTCTTC	CASSSSGLADEQFF
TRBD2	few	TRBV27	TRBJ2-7	TGTGCCAGCATTGACACTAGCGGGGGGGGTTACGAGCAGTACTTC	CASIDTSGGGYEQYF
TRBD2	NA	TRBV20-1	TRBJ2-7	TGCAGTGCTTACGGGACTAGCGGGAGGGCCCCCTCCTACGAGCAGTACTTC	CSAYGTSGRAPSYEQYF
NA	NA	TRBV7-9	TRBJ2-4	TGTGCCAGCAGCCCTACCAGGGGGGAAGGGGTAGCCAAAAACATTCAGTACTTC	CASSPTRGEGVAKNIQYF
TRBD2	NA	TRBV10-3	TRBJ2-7	TGTGCCATCGGATCTAGCGGGGAATACGAGCAGTACTTC	CAIGSSGEYEQYF
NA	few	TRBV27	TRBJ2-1	TGTGCCAGCAGTTACCGGACCGGTTACAATGAGCAGTTCTTC	CASSYRTGYNEQFF
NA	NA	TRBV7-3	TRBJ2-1	TGTGCCAGCAGCTTGGAAGAACAGGGTAGCGACAATGAGCAGTTCTTC	CASSLEEQGSDNEQFF
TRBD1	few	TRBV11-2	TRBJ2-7	TGTGCCAGCAGCGACAGGGGAGCCTCCTACGAGCAGTACTTC	CASSDRGASYEQYF
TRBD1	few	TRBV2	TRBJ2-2	TGTGCCAGCAGTGAGGGGGACAGGGGAAACACCGGGGAGCTGTTTTTT	CASSEGDRGNTGELFF
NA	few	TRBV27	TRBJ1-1	TGTGCCAGCAGTTTATCGGGGGTGTGGAAGGGGGAAGCTTTCTTT	CASSLSGVWKGEAFF
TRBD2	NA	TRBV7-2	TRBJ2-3	TGTGCCAGCAGATTGGGACGAGCTGGGGGGGTGTCAACAGATACGCAGTATTTT	CASRLGRAGGVSTDTQYF
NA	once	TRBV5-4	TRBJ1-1	TGTGCCAGCAGCTTGGGATGGAGACAGAACACTGAAGCTTTCTTT	CASSLGWRQNTEAFF
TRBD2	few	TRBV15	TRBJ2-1	TGTGCCACCAGCGGACCCGGGACTAGCGGGAGCGTCGAGTATGAGCAGTTCTTC	CATSGPGTSGSVEYEQFF
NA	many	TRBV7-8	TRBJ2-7	TGTGCCAGCAGCTTCGTCTACAGGGACCCCGGCGAGCAGTACTTC	CASSFVYRDPGEQYF
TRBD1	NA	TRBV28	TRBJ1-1	TGTGCCAGCAGTCAGAGACAGGGATTGAACACTGAAGCTTTCTTT	CASSQRQGLNTEAFF
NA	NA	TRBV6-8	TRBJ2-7	TGTGCCAGCAGTCCCGGACGGGGTTCGATCTCCTACGAGCAGTACTTC	CASSPGRGSISYEQYF
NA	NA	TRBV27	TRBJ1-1	TGTGCCAGCAGTCCTAATGGGGTGATGAACACTGAAGCTTTCTTT	CASSPNGVMNTEAFF
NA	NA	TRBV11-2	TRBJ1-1	TGTGCCAGCAGCTTAGTAGGAAGAGAAGCTTTCTTT	CASSLVGREAFF
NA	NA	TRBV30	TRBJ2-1	TGTGCCTATGACAGGAGCAATGAGCAGTTCTTC	CAYDRSNEQFF
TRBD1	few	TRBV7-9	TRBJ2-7	TGTGCCAGCAGCTCGACAGGGGCGAAACCCTACGAGCAGTACTTC	CASSSTGAKPYEQYF
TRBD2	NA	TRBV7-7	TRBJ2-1	TGTGCTAGCAGCCCGTCTCTAGCGGGAGCGGGGAATGAGCAGTTCTTC	CASSPSLAGAGNEQFF
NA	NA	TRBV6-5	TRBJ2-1	TGTGCCAGCATGTTGAGTCCGCTCTCTGTATACAATGAGCAGTTCTTC	CASMLSPLSVYNEQFF
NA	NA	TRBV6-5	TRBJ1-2	TGTGCCAGCAGTTACGCACGCCGCGGGGTCCGCTATGGCTACACCTTC	CASSYARRGVRYGYTF
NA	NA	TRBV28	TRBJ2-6	TGTGCCAGCACCCTGGCGGAGTTCTCTGGGGCCAACGTCCTGACTTTC	CASTLAEFSGANVLTF
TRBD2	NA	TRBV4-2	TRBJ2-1	TGTGCCAGCAGCCAAGACCCTCCGACTAGCGGGAGAACCCTTTACAATGAGCAGTTCTTC	CASSQDPPTSGRTLYNEQFF
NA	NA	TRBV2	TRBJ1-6	TGTGCCAACGGGCCGCCGACGGGGGGCACTATCTATAATTCACCCCTCCACTTT	CANGPPTGGTIYNSPLHF
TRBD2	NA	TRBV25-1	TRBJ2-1	TGTGCCAGCACCGGACTAGCGGGGGGCGATGAGCAGTTCTTC	CASTGLAGGDEQFF
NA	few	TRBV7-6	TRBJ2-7	TGTGCCAGCAGCTTAGCCTTGCTAGGTTCCTACGAGCAGTACTTC	CASSLALLGSYEQYF
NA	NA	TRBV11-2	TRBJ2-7	TGTGCCAGCAGCTTAGGTCAAGGGGAGTACGAGCAGTACTTC	CASSLGQGEYEQYF
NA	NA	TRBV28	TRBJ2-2	TGTGCCAGCAGTTTACCGTCGAACACCGGGGAGCTGTTTTTT	CASSLPSNTGELFF
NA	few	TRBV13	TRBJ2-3	TGTGCCAGCTCCAGGGGGGACAGCGGCACAGATACGCAGTATTTT	CASSRGDSGTDTQYF
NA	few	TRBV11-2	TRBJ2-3	TGTGCCAGCAGCTTCCCTGGGGGGGGGCCCTCCAACACAGATACGCAGTATTTT	CASSFPGGGPSNTDTQYF
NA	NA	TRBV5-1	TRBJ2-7	TGCGCCAGCAGCGGGCGGGGCAGGAACCACTACGAGCAGTACTTC	CASSGRGRNHYEQYF
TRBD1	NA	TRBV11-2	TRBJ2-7	TGTGCCAGCAGCAGCCGGGACAGGGTAATCACCTACGAGCAGTACTTC	CASSSRDRVITYEQYF
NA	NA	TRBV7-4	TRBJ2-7	TGTGCCAGCAGCTTAGCGTCGGAACAGGGTTATCTCTACGAGCAGTACTTC	CASSLASEQGYLYEQYF
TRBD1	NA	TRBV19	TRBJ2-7	TGTGCCAGTGCCTCCGGGACAGATTTCTACGAGCAGTACTTC	CASASGTDFYEQYF